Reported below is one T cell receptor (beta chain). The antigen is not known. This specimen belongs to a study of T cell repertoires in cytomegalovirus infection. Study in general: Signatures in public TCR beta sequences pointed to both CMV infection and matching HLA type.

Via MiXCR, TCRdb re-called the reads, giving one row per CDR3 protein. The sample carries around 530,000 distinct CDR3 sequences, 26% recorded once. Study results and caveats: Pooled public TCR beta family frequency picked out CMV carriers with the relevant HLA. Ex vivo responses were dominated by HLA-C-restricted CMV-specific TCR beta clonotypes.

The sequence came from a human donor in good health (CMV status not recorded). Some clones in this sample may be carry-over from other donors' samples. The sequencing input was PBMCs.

The CDR3 DNA follows: TGTGCCAGCAGCTATTACTCTAGAGGGCCAGATACGCAGTATTTT. Translation gives CASSYYSRGPDTQYF. J is TRBJ2-3 and V is TRBV7-2, with D tentatively TRBD2 (5 bases). With 4 bases removed from V and 4 bases from J, the gap between germline ends came to 15 bases. Germline V gene sequence: CDR1 SGHTA, CDR2 FQGNSA. CDR3 size: 15 residues.